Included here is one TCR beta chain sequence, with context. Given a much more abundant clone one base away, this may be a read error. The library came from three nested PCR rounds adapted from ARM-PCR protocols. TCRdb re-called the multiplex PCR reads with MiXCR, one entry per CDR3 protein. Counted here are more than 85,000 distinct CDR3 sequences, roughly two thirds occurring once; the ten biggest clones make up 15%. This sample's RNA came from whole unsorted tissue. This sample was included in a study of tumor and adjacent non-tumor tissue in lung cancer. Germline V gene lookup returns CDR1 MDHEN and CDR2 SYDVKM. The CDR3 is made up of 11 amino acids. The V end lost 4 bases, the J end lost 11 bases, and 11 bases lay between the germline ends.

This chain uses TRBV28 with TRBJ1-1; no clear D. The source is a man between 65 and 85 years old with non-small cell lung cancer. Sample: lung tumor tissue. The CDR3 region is CASSSGQRAFF. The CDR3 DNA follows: TGTGCCAGCAGTTCCGGTCAAAGGGCTTTCTTT.